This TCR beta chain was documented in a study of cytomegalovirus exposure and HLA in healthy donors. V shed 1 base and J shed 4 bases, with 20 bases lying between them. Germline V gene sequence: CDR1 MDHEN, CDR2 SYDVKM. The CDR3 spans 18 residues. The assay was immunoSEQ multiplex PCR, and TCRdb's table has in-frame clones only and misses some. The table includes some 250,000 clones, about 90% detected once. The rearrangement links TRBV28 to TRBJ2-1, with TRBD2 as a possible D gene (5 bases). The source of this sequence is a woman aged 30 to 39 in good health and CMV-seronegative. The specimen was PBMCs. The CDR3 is CASSLSVDRDPLYNEQFF. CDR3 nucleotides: TGTGCCAGCAGTTTATCCGTCGACCGGGATCCACTTTACAATGAGCAGTTCTTC.